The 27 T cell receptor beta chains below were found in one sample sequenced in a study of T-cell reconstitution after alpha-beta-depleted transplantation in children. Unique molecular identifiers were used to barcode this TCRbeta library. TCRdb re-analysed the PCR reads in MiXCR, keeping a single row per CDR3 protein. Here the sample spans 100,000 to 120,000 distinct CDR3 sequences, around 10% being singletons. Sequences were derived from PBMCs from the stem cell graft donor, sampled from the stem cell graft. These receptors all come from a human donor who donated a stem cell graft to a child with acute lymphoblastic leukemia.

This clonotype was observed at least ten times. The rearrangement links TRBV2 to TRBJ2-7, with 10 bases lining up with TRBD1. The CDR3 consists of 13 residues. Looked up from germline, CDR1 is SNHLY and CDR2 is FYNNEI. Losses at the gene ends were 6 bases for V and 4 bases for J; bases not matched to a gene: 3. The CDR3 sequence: CASSGTGVYEQYF. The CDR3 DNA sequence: TGTGCCAGCAGCGGGACAGGGGTTTACGAGCAGTACTTC.

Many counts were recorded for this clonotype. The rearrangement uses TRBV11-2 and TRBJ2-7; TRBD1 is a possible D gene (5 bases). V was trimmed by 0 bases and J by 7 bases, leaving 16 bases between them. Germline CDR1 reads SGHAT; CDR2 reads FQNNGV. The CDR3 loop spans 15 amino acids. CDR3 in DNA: TGTGCCAGCAGCTTAGACGGGCTCCAGGGTGGGGAGCAGTACTTC. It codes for CASSLDGLQGGEQYF.

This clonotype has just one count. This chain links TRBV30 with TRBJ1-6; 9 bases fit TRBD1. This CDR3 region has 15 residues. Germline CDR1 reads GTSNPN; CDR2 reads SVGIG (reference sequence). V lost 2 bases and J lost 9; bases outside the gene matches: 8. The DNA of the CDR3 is TGTGCCTGGAGTCCTCACAGGGGGCAAGGTTCACCCCTCCACTTT. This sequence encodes CAWSPHRGQGSPLHF. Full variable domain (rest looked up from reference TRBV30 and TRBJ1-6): SQTIHQWPATLVQPVGSPLSLECTVEGTSNPNLYWYRQAAGRGLQLLFYSVGIGQISSEVPQNLSASRPQDRQFILSSKKLLLSDSGFYLCAWSPHRGQGSPLHFGNGTRLTVT.

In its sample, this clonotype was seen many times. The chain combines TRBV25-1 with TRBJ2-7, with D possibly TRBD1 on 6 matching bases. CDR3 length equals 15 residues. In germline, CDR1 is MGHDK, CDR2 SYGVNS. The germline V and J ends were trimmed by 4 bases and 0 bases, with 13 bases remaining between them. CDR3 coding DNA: TGTGCCAGCAGTGGATTAGGACAGAGCTCCTACGAGCAGTACTTC. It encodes CASSGLGQSSYEQYF.

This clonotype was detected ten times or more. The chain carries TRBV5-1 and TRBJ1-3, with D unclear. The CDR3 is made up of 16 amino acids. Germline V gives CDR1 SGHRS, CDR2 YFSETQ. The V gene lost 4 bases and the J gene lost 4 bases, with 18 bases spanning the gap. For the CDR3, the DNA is TGCGCCAGCAGCCCGGGCGACGGTTTCTTCGGAAACACCATATATTTT. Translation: CASSPGDGFFGNTIYF.

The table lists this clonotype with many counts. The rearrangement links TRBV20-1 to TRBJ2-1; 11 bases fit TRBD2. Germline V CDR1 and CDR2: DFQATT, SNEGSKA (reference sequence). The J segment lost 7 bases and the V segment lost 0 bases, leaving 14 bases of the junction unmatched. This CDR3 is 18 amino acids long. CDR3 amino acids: CSARDPSGTSGVSNEQFF. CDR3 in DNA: TGCAGTGCTAGAGATCCCTCCGGGACTAGCGGTGTTTCGAATGAGCAGTTCTTC.

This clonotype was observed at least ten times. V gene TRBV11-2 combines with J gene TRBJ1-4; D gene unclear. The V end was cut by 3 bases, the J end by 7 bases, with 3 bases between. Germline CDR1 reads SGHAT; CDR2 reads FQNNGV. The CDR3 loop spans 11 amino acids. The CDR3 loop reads CASSFGEKLFF. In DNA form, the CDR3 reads TGTGCCAGCAGCTTTGGTGAAAAACTGTTTTTT.

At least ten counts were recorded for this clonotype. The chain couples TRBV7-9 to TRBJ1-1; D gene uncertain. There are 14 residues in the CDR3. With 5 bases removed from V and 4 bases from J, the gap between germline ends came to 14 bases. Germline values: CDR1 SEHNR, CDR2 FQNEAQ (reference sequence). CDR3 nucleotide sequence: TGTGCCAGCAGCCCATTTGGAGTGGTCACTGAAGCTTTCTTT. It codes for CASSPFGVVTEAFF.

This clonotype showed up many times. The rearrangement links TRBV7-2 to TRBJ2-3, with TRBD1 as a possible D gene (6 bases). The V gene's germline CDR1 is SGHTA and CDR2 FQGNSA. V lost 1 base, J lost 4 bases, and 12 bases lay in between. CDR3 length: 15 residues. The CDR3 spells CASSLDSRGPDTQYF. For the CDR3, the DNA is TGTGCCAGCAGCTTAGACAGCAGGGGCCCAGATACGCAGTATTTT.

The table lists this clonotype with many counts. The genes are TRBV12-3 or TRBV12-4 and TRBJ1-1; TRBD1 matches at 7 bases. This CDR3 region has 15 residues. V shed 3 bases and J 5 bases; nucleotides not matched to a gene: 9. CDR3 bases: TGTGCCAGCAGTTTGACAGGGACCACGGGAACTGAAGCTTTCTTT. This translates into CASSLTGTTGTEAFF.

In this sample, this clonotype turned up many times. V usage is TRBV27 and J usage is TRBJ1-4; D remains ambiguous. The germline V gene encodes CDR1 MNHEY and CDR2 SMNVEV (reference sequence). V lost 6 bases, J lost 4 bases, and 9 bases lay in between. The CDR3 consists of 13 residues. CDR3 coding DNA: TGTGCCAGCAGGGCTGGAAGTAATGAAAAACTGTTTTTT. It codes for CASRAGSNEKLFF. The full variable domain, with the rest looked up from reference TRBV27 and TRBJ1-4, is EAQVTQNPRYLITVTGKKLTVTCSQNMNHEYMSWYRQDPGLGLRQIYYSMNVEVTDKGDVPEGYKVSRKEKRNFPLILESPSPNQTSLYFCASRAGSNEKLFFGSGTQLSVL.

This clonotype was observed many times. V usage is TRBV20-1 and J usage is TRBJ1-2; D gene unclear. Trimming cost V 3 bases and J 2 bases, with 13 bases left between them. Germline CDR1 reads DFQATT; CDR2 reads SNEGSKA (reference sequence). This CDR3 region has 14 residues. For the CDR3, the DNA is TGCAGTGCTAGTCCCCCGACCCCAAACTATGGCTACACCTTC. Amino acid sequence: CSASPPTPNYGYTF.

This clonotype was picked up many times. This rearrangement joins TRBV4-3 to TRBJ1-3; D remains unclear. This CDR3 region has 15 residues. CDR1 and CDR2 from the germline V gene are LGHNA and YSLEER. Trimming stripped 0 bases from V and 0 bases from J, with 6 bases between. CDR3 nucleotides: TGCGCCAGCAGCCAAGATTGGAGCTCTGGAAACACCATATATTTT. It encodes CASSQDWSSGNTIYF.

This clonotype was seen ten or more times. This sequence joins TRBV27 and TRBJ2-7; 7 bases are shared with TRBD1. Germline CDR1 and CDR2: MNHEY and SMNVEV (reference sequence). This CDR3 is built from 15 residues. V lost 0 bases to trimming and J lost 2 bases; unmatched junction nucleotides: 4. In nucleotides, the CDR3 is TGTGCCAGCAGTTTATCGGTGGGGACAGCCTACGAGCAGTACTTC. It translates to CASSLSVGTAYEQYF.

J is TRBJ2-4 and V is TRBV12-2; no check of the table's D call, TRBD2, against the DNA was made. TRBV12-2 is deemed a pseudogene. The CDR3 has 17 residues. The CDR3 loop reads CASRPQTSGGTKNIQYF. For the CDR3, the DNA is TGTGCAAGTCGCCCACAGACTAGCGGGGGAACCAAAAACATTCAGTACTTC.

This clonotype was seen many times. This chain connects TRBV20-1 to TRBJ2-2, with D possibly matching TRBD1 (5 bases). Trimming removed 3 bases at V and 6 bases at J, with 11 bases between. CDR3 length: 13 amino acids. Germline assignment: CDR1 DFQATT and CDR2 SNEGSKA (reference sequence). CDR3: CSASVREAGELFF. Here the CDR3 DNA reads TGCAGTGCTAGTGTCAGGGAAGCCGGGGAGCTGTTTTTT.

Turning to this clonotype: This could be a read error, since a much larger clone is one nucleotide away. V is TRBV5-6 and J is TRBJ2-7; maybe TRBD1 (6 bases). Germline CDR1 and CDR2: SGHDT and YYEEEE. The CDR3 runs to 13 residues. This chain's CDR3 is CASSFQGIHDQYF. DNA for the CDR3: TGTGCCAGCAGCTTTCAGGGGATCCACGACCAGTACTTC.

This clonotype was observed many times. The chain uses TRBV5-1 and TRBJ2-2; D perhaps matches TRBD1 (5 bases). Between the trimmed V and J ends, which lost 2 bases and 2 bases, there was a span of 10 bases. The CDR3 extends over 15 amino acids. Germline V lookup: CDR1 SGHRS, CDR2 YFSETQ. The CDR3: CASSFLRENTGELFF. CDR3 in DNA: TGCGCCAGCAGCTTTCTCAGGGAAAACACCGGGGAGCTGTTTTTT.

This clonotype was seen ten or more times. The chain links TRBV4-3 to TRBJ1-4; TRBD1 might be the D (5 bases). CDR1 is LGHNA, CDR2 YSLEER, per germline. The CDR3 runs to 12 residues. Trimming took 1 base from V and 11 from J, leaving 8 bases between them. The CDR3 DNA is TGCGCCAGCAGCCAAGTGGGGGGGAAACTGTTTTTT. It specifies CASSQVGGKLFF.

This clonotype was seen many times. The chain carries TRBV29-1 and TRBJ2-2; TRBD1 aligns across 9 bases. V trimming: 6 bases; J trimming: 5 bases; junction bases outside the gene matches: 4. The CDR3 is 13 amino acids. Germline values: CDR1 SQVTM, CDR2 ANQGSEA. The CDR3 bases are TGCAGCGTGGAACAGGGGGCAACCGGGGAGCTGTTTTTT. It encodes CSVEQGATGELFF.

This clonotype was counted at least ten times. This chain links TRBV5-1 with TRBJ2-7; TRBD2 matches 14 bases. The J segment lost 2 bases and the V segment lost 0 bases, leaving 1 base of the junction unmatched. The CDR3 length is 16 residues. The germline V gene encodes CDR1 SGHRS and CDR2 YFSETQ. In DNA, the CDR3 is TGCGCCAGCAGCTTGGGACTAGCGGGAGGGCCCTACGAGCAGTACTTC. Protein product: CASSLGLAGGPYEQYF.

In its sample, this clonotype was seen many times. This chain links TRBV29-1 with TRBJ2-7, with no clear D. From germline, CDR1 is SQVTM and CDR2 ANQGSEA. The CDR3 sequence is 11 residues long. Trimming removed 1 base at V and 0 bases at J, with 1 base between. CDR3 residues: CSVEVSYEQYF. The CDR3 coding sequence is TGCAGCGTTGAAGTCTCCTACGAGCAGTACTTC.

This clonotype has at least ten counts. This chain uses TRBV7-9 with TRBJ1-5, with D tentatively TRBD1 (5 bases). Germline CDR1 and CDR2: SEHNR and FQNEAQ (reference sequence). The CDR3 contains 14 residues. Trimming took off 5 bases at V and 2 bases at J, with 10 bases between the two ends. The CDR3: CASSDDRGNQPQHF. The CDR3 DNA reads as TGTGCCAGCAGCGATGACAGAGGCAATCAGCCCCAGCATTTT.

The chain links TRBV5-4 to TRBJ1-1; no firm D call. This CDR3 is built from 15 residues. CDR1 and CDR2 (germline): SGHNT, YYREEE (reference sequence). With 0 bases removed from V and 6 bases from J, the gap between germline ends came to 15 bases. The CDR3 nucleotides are TGTGCCAGCAGCTTGGTGCAGGCCGGGTTGGCTGAAGCTTTCTTT. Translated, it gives CASSLVQAGLAEAFF.

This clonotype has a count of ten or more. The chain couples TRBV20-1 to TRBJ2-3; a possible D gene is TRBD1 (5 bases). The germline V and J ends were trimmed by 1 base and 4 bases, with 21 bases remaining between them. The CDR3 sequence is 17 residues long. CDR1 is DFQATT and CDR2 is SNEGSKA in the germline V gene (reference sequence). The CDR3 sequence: CSARALFRQGRPDTQYF. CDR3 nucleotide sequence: TGCAGTGCTAGAGCCCTCTTCCGGCAGGGTAGGCCAGATACGCAGTATTTT.

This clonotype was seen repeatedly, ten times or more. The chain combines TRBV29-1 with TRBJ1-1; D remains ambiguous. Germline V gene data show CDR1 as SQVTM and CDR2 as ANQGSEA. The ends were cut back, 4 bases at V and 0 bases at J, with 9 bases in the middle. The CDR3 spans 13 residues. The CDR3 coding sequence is TGCAGCGTTGTAGGGCAGATGAACACTGAAGCTTTCTTT. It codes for CSVVGQMNTEAFF.

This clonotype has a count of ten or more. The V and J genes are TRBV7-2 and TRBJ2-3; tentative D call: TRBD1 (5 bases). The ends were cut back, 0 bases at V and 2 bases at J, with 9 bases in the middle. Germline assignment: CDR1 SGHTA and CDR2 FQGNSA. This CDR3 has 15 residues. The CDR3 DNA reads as TGTGCCAGCAGCTTAGCGTTTGGGGCCACAGATACGCAGTATTTT. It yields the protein CASSLAFGATDTQYF.